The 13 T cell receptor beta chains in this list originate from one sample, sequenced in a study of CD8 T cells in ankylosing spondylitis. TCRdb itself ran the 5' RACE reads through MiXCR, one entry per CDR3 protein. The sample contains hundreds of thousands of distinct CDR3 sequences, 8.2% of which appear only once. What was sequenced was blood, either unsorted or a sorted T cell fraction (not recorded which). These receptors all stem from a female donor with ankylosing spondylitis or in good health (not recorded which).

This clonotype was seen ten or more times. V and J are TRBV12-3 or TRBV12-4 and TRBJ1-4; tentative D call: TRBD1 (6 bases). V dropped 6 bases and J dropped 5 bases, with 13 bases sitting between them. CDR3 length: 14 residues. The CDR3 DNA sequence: TGTGCCAGCAGGCGACAGGTGGAAAATGAAAAACTGTTTTTT. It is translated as CASRRQVENEKLFF.

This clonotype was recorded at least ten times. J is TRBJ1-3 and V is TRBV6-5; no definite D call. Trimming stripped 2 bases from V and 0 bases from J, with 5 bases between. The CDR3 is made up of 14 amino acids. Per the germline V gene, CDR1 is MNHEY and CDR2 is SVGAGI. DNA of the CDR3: TGTGCCAGCAGTTACGGGGTCTCTGGAAACACCATATATTTT. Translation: CASSYGVSGNTIYF.

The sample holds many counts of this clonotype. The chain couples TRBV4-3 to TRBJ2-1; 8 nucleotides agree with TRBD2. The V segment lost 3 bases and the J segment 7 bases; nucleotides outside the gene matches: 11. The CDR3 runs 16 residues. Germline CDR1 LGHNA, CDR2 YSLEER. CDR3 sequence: CASSHVTGLVVNEQFF. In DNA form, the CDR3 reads TGCGCCAGCAGCCATGTCACGGGACTAGTGGTTAATGAGCAGTTCTTC.

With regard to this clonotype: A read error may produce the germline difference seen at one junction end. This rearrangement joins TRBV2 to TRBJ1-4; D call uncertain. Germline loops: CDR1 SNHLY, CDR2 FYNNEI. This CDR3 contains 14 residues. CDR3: CASREVEANEKLFF. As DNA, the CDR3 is TGTGCCAGCAGGGAAGTGGAGGCTAATGAAAAACTGTTTTTT.

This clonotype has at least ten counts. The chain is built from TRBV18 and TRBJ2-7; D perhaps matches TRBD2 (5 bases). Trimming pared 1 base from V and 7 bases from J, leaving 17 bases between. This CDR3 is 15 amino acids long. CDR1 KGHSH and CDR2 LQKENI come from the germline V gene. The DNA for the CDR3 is TGTGCCAGCTCACCACAGCCCGGGGAGAATGGAGAGCAGTACTTC. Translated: CASSPQPGENGEQYF.

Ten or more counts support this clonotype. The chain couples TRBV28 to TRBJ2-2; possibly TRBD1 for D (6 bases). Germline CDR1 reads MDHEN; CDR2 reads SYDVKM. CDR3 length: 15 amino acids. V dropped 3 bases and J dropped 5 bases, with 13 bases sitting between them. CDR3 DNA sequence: TGTGCCAGCAGTTTTACCCCTAGGGGGACCGGGGAGCTGTTTTTT. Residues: CASSFTPRGTGELFF.

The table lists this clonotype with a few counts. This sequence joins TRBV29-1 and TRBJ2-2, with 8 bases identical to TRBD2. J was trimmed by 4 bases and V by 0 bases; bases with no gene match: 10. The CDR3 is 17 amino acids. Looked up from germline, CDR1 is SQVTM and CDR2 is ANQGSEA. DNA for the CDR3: TGCAGCGTTGAAGAGAGGGTGGCTAGCGGGCGCACCGGGGAGCTGTTTTTT. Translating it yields CSVEERVASGRTGELFF.

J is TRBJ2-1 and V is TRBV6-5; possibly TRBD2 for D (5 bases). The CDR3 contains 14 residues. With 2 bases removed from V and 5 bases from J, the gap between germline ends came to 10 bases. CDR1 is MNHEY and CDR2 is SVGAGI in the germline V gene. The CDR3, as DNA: TGTGCCAGCAGTTACAGGGAGACCGACAATGAGCAGTTCTTC. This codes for CASSYRETDNEQFF.

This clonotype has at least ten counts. CDR3 coding DNA: TGTGCCACCAGCTTAAATAGCGGGAGTATCTCCTACAATGAGCAGTTCTTC. It codes for CATSLNSGSISYNEQFF. The rearrangement joins TRBV15 to TRBJ2-1, with 9 bases matching TRBD2. V gave up 5 bases and J gave up 0 bases; unmatched junction bases: 8. CDR1 LNHNV and CDR2 YYDKDF come from the germline V gene (reference sequence). The CDR3 spans 17 residues. The variable domain in full, completed from reference TRBV15 and TRBJ2-1, reads DAMVIQNPRYQVTQFGKPVTLSCSQTLNHNVMYWYQQKSSQAPKLLFHYYDKDFNNEADTPDNFQSRRPNTSFCFLDIRSPGLGDTAMYLCATSLNSGSISYNEQFFGPGTRLTVL.

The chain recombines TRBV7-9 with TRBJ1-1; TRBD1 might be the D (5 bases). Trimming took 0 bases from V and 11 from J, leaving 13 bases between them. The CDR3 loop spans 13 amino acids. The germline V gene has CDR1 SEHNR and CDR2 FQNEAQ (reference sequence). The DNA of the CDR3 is TGTGCCAGCAGCTTAGCGGGGGTAGATTCGGCTTTCTTT. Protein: CASSLAGVDSAFF.

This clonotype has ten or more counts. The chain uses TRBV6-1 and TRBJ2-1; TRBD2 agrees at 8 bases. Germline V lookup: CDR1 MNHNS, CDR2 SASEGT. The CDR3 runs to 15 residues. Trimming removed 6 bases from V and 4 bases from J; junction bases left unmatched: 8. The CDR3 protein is CASSPGGEGYNEQFF. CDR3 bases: TGTGCCAGCAGCCCCGGGGGGGAAGGGTACAATGAGCAGTTCTTC.

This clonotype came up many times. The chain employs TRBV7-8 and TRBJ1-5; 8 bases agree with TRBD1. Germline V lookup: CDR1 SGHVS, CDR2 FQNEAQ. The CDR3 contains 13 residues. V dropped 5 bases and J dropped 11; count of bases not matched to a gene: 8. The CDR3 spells CASSLRQGNAQHF. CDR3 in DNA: TGTGCCAGCAGCCTTCGACAGGGGAATGCCCAGCATTTT.

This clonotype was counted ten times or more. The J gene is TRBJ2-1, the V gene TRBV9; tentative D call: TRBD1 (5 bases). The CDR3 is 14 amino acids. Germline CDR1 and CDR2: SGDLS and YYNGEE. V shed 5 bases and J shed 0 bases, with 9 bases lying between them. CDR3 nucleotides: TGTGCCAGCAGTGGGGCTAGCTCCTACAATGAGCAGTTCTTC. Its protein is CASSGASSYNEQFF.